A single sample gave rise to the 5 T cell receptor beta chains below, sequenced in a study of blood T cell repertoires in COVID-19 (dated by TCRdb to 2020 to 2022). Receptor amplification or capture employed the immunoSEQ multiplex PCR assay. Imported from immuneACCESS, the table was reduced by TCRdb to in-frame sequences with V and J called. These copies leave out some clones; in studies compared against another copy, an unresolved V gene accounts for under half, and the cause of the remainder is not known. Present in this sample are some 320,000 clones, roughly nine tenths of which were seen just once. 2.6% of the sample goes to the ten largest clones. Source material: PBMCs or T cells enriched from blood (not recorded which). All receptors come from a man in his sixties who had recovered from COVID-19.

This clone appeared once. This chain connects TRBV6-1 to TRBJ2-1, with TRBD2 matching 11 bases. Germline lookup yields CDR1 MNHNS and CDR2 SASEGT. J was trimmed by 8 bases and V by 3 bases; bases with no gene match: 12. The CDR3 spans 17 residues. CDR3 DNA sequence: TGTGCCAGCAGTGAGCCTACCTTAGCGGGAGGGCTCTATGAGCAGTTCTTC. Its protein product is CASSEPTLAGGLYEQFF.

The gene calls are TRBV10-3 and TRBJ2-7; 8 bases are shared with TRBD2. The CDR3 length is 15 residues. V was clipped by 11 bases and J by 5 bases; unmatched bases: 17. Germline CDR1 ENHRY, CDR2 SYGVKD. CDR3 loop: CASSRRGGAAHEQYF. In nucleotides, the CDR3 is TGTGCCTCTTCCCGTCGGGGGGGCGCTGCCCACGAGCAGTACTTC.

This clone occurred a few times. In nucleotides, the CDR3 is TGTGCCGCCCAGGGAGGGCAAAACACTGAAGCTTTCTTT. Its protein is CAAQGGQNTEAFF. The rearrangement links TRBV7-9 to TRBJ1-1; TRBD1 might be the D (5 bases). Between the trimmed V and J ends, which lost 11 bases and 2 bases, there was a span of 15 bases. Germline values: CDR1 SEHNR, CDR2 FQNEAQ (reference sequence). This CDR3 region has 13 residues.

The rearrangement links TRBV7-9 to TRBJ2-7, with unresolved D. Per germline, CDR1 SEHNR and CDR2 FQNEAQ (reference sequence). Between the trimmed V and J ends, which lost 4 bases and 12 bases, there was a span of 13 bases. There are 11 residues in the CDR3. CDR3 protein: CASSSRWSRYF. In DNA form, the CDR3 reads TGTGCCAGCAGCTCACGATGGAGTCGGTACTTC.

As for this clone: The identical CDR3 is also encoded by other nucleotide sequences in the sample. V usage is TRBV5-4 and J usage is TRBJ2-1; no definite D call. The CDR3 covers 12 residues. The V end lost 2 bases, the J end lost 4 bases, and 4 bases lay between the germline ends. The germline V gene has CDR1 SGHNT and CDR2 YYREEE (reference sequence). The CDR3 protein is CASSFSYNEQFF. The CDR3 DNA reads as TGTGCCAGCAGCTTCTCTTACAATGAGCAGTTCTTC. Filled out from reference TRBV5-4 and TRBJ2-1, the complete variable domain reads ETGVTQSPTHLIKTRGQQVTLRCSSQSGHNTVSWYQQALGQGPQFIFQYYREEENGRGNFPPRFSGLQFPNYSSELNVNALELDDSALYLCASSFSYNEQFFGPGTRLTVL.